Listed below are T cell receptor beta chains from one sample, sequenced in a study of blood T cell repertoires in COVID-19. This table comes from immunoSEQ multiplex PCR, and its TCRdb copy is limited to in-frame clones, with some not included. Of roughly 69,000 clones listed, 85% to 90% were seen once; the top ten hold about 4.4%. Sequencing used peripheral blood. The source is a man aged 50 to 60 with active COVID-19. The CDR3 runs from the conserved cysteine through the conserved F or W. Fields, in order: clone size, D gene, J gene, V gene, CDR3 DNA, CDR3 protein. The D gene is left open where the match is weak. Size tells how often a clone was seen (once, few, many) or the class of an expanded clone, and some rows leave it out.

>.|TRBD2|TRBJ2-7|TRBV7-2
TGTGCCGTACAATCTAGCGGCGGTAAGGGCGAGCAGTACTTC
CAVQSSGGKGEQYF
>.|.|TRBJ2-7|TRBV6-5
TGTGCCAGCACCGACCCGGCGGGGTACGAGCAGTACTTC
CASTDPAGYEQYF
>.|TRBD1|TRBJ2-7|TRBV16
TGTGCCAGCAGCCAATGGATGACAGGGGCTTCCTACGAGCAGTACTTC
CASSQWMTGASYEQYF
>.|TRBD1|TRBJ2-7|TRBV7-2
TGTGCCAGCAGCACCCAGGACAGGGGAAGGGACGAGCAGTACTTC
CASSTQDRGRDEQYF
>.|TRBD2|TRBJ2-1|TRBV6-2/TRBV6-3
TGTGCCAGCAGTTACTCAAGGGTGCAGCGGGAGCACTCCTACAATGAGCAGTTCTTC
CASSYSRVQREHSYNEQFF
>few|.|TRBJ2-3|TRBV29-1
TGCAGCGGGACAGAGGGCACAGATACGCAGTATTTT
CSGTEGTDTQYF
>.|TRBD2|TRBJ2-2|TRBV7-3
TGTGCCAGCAGCCAAACACCGGGACTAGCGGTCAACACCGGGGAGCTGTTTTTT
CASSQTPGLAVNTGELFF
>.|TRBD2|TRBJ2-7|TRBV2
TGTGCCAGCAAAGCTAGCGGGGGAAGCTCCTACGAGCAGTACTTC
CASKASGGSSYEQYF
>.|.|TRBJ1-1|TRBV7-9
TGTGCCAGCAACCAGGGCCCGAACACTGAAGCTTTCTTT
CASNQGPNTEAFF
>.|.|TRBJ2-3|TRBV7-2
TGTGCCAGCTCGGTGTCAGATACGCAGTATTTT
CASSVSDTQYF
>.|TRBD1|TRBJ2-1|TRBV7-2
TGTGCCAGCAGCTTGCAGGGGGCAACACACAATGAGCAGTTCTTC
CASSLQGATHNEQFF
>.|TRBD1|TRBJ1-6|TRBV27
TGTGCCAGCAGTCTACAAGGACAGGCGTCCCCCTCACCCCTCCACTTT
CASSLQGQASPSPLHF
>once|.|TRBJ2-5|TRBV5-4
TGTGCCAGCAGCCTGGACACGTACCAAGAGACCCAGTACTTC
CASSLDTYQETQYF
>.|TRBD1|TRBJ2-5|TRBV7-7
TGTGCCAGCAGCCACCGGGACAGGGGTGAGACCCAGTACTTC
CASSHRDRGETQYF
>.|.|TRBJ1-1|TRBV19
TGTGCCACCCACTTCGGGGGACGGAACACTGAAGCTTTCTTT
CATHFGGRNTEAFF
>.|.|TRBJ2-7|TRBV10-3
TGTGCCATCAGTGGGGCCTCCTACGAGCAGTACTTC
CAISGASYEQYF
>.|.|TRBJ2-7|TRBV6-2/TRBV6-3
TGTGCCAGCAGTTACATCCGGTCCTCCTACGAGCAGTACTTC
CASSYIRSSYEQYF
>.|TRBD1|TRBJ1-5|TRBV13
TGTGCCAGCAGCTTAACAGGGGGCAATCAGCCCCAGCATTTT
CASSLTGGNQPQHF
>.|TRBD1|TRBJ1-1|TRBV7-8
TGTGCCAGCAGCCCTAACTGGACAGGGGAGCTGTTTTTAGTAGCTTTCTTT
CASSPNWTGELFLVAFF
>.|TRBD2|TRBJ2-7|TRBV7-2
TGTGCCAGCAGCTTAGGGGGTAGCGGGCCAGAGCAGTACTTC
CASSLGGSGPEQYF
>.|.|TRBJ2-5|TRBV2
TGTGCCAGCAGTGACCGGGACATAAGGACCTCAGAGACCCAGTACTTC
CASSDRDIRTSETQYF
>.|TRBD1|TRBJ2-7|TRBV5-1
TGCGCCAGCAGAGATGGGACAGGGGGTCAGGAGCAGTACTTC
CASRDGTGGQEQYF